These 20 T cell receptor beta chains share one sample of origin, sequenced in a study of T cells after posttransplantation cyclophosphamide. Sequenced by immunoSEQ multiplex PCR; TCRdb stores in-frame clones only, minus some. The repertoire has tens of thousands of clones, none seen only once; the ten largest take roughly 2.5%. The specimen was PBMCs. These receptor sequences come from a man aged 50 to 59 in good health, CMV-negative, and a related stem cell transplant donor.

Many counts were recorded for this clone. The chain joins TRBV21-1 to TRBJ2-7; TRBD1 reflects the table's D call only, with no check against the DNA. TRBV21-1 is a known pseudogene. The CDR3 is 11 amino acids. Written as DNA, the CDR3 is TGTGCCACGACAGGGCCCTACGAGCAGTACTTC. Translation: CATTGPYEQYF.

The chain uses TRBV9 and TRBJ1-2; the D gene is possibly TRBD1 (6 bases). CDR1 and CDR2 (germline): SGDLS, YYNGEE. Between the trimmed V and J ends, which lost 4 bases and 5 bases, there was a span of 12 bases. This CDR3 has 13 amino acids. The CDR3 DNA follows: TGTGCCAGCAGCCTAGGACAGACTTATGGCTACACCTTC. Encoded protein: CASSLGQTYGYTF.

This clone came up many times. The CDR3 coding sequence is TGTGCCAGCAGCGTAGGGGAGGGCCAGGATGAGCAGTTCTTC. Protein product: CASSVGEGQDEQFF. J is TRBJ2-1 and V is TRBV9; 7 nucleotides agree with TRBD2. The V gene's germline CDR1 is SGDLS and CDR2 YYNGEE. With V trimmed by 0 bases and J by 8 bases, 5 bases remained unmatched. This CDR3 contains 14 residues.

In its sample, this clone was seen many times. The junction shows a germline mismatch at one end, possibly a read error. V gene TRBV19 combines with J gene TRBJ2-1; no reliable D call. The CDR3 extends over 12 amino acids. Germline lookup yields CDR1 LNHDA and CDR2 SQIVND (reference sequence). The CDR3 loop reads CASSLDLGWQFF. The CDR3 DNA follows: TGTGCCAGTAGTCTAGATCTGGGCTGGCAGTTCTTC.

This clone was observed a handful of times. This may stem from a read error, because a much larger clone lies one nucleotide away. Other DNA sequences from this sample encode an identical CDR3 as well. The rearrangement uses TRBV7-3 and TRBJ2-2; 9 nucleotides align to TRBD1. The CDR3 is 17 residues long. Germline CDR1 and CDR2: SGHTA and FQGTGA. The CDR3: CASSLGGTGTNTGELFF. DNA for the CDR3: TGTGCCAGCAGCTTAGGGGGGACAGGGACGAACACTGGGGAGCTGTTTTTT.

This clone was seen ten or more times. Written as DNA, the CDR3 is TGCGCCAGCAGCCGACAGTTCCAACAAGAGACCCAGTACTTC. This encodes CASSRQFQQETQYF. The chain links TRBV4-1 to TRBJ2-5; perhaps TRBD1 as D (5 bases). Germline CDR1 reads MGHRA; CDR2 reads YSYEKL. The CDR3 is 14 residues long. Deletions cut 4 bases from V and 2 bases from J, with 11 bases between.

Many counts were recorded for this clone. This sequence joins TRBV5-1 and TRBJ1-1; D is undetermined. Trimming pared 4 bases from V and 7 bases from J, leaving 11 bases between. The CDR3 is 12 residues long. Per germline, CDR1 SGHRS and CDR2 YFSETQ. The CDR3 sequence: CASSLIVSEAFF. The DNA of the CDR3 is TGCGCCAGCAGCCTGATCGTGAGTGAAGCTTTCTTT.

This clone occurred many times. The chain couples TRBV7-9 to TRBJ1-4; TRBD1 agrees at 11 bases. The germline gives CDR1 SEHNR, CDR2 FQNEAQ (reference sequence). CDR3 size: 15 residues. V trimming: 4 bases; J trimming: 7 bases; junction bases outside the gene matches: 5. CDR3 in amino acids: CASSSPGTGGEKLFF. The CDR3 coding sequence is TGTGCCAGCAGCTCGCCCGGGACAGGGGGTGAAAAACTGTTTTTT.

There are many counts of this clone. The genes are TRBV10-1 and TRBJ2-3, with D maybe TRBD2 (6 bases). Germline V gene data show CDR1 as WNHNN and CDR2 as SYGVQD (reference sequence). The V gene lost 8 bases and the J gene lost 10 bases, with 19 bases spanning the gap. This CDR3 spans 13 amino acids. CDR3 loop: CASGAGTTVAQYF. The CDR3 DNA sequence: TGCGCCAGCGGGGCGGGGACCACCGTGGCGCAGTATTTT.

There are many counts of this clone. The V gene is TRBV12-5, the J gene TRBJ2-5; D remains unclear. The CDR3 runs to 12 residues. The V gene's germline CDR1 is LGHNT and CDR2 FRNRAP. V dropped 7 bases and J dropped 4 bases, with 10 bases sitting between them. The CDR3 protein is CASVLSGETQYF. The DNA for the CDR3 is TGTGCTAGTGTCCTATCGGGAGAGACCCAGTACTTC.

This clone was seen many times. This chain uses TRBV7-9 with TRBJ1-1, with TRBD1 matching over 7 bases. Germline values: CDR1 SEHNR, CDR2 FQNEAQ (reference sequence). J lost 1 base, V lost 6 bases, and 5 bases had no gene match. The CDR3 sequence is 14 residues long. The CDR3, as DNA: TGTGCCAGCAGATGGGACAGCGAGAACACTGAAGCTTTCTTT. It codes for CASRWDSENTEAFF.

This clone came up many times. The gene calls are TRBV5-1 and TRBJ2-2, with D possibly matching TRBD2 (5 bases). V lost 6 bases, J lost 0 bases, and 12 bases lay in between. This CDR3 spans 15 amino acids. Germline CDR1 and CDR2: SGHRS and YFSETQ. The chain's CDR3 is CASTVIGANTGELFF. CDR3 in DNA: TGCGCCAGCACCGTCATCGGGGCGAACACCGGGGAGCTGTTTTTT.

This clone was seen at least ten times. This rearrangement joins TRBV19 to TRBJ2-2; 7 bases agree with TRBD1. Germline V CDR1 and CDR2: LNHDA, SQIVND (reference sequence). The CDR3 length is 15 residues. After removal of 6 bases from V and 8 bases from J, the junction contained 12 bases not matched to a gene. The CDR3: CASRWTGRGLGELFF. As DNA, the CDR3 is TGTGCCAGTAGATGGACAGGCCGAGGTCTAGGGGAGCTGTTTTTT.

This clone occurred many times. V and J are TRBV6-5 and TRBJ1-6; no clear D. The CDR3 runs to 15 residues. Germline lookup yields CDR1 MNHEY and CDR2 SVGAGI. V dropped 6 bases and J dropped 9 bases, with 18 bases sitting between them. This CDR3 is CASREGGGLGSPLHF. CDR3 nucleotide sequence: TGTGCCAGCAGGGAGGGAGGAGGCCTTGGTTCACCCCTCCACTTT.

This clone was seen many times. This sequence joins TRBV7-9 and TRBJ1-1, with 7 bases identical to TRBD1. V gave up 5 bases and J gave up 7 bases; unmatched junction bases: 4. Germline V gene lookup returns CDR1 SEHNR and CDR2 FQNEAQ (reference sequence). The CDR3 consists of 12 residues. In DNA form, the CDR3 reads TGTGCCAGCAGCCCGACAGGGAGTGAAGCTTTCTTT. Its translation is CASSPTGSEAFF.

This clone rates as medium-sized. The chain employs TRBV7-6 and TRBJ1-1, with D maybe TRBD1 (5 bases). The germline V and J ends were trimmed by 2 bases and 9 bases, with 10 bases remaining between them. Germline values: CDR1 SGHVS, CDR2 FNYEAQ. The CDR3 covers 12 residues. The DNA for the CDR3 is TGTGCCAGCAGCTTACTACAGGTTAAAGCTTTCTTT. It yields the protein CASSLLQVKAFF.

This clone was observed many times. This sequence joins TRBV19 and TRBJ1-6, with TRBD1 identical over 7 bases. The CDR3 totals 13 residues. Trimming cost V 8 bases and J 9 bases; bases outside gene matches: 7. The germline V gene encodes CDR1 LNHDA and CDR2 SQIVND (reference sequence). This CDR3 reads CASRATGVSPLHF. The CDR3 region has the DNA TGTGCCAGTCGGGCCACAGGGGTTTCACCCCTCCACTTT. The complete variable domain, with remaining parts taken from reference TRBV19 and TRBJ1-6, reads DGGITQSPKYLFRKEGQNVTLSCEQNLNHDAMYWYRQDPGQGLRLIYYSQIVNDFQKGDIAEGYSVSREKKESFPLTVTSAQKNPTAFYLCASRATGVSPLHFGNGTRLTVT.

The table lists this clone with many counts. This chain links TRBV6-1 with TRBJ1-5; D is possibly TRBD1 (5 bases). Trimming shortened V by 1 base and J by 0 bases, and 13 bases separated the two germline ends. Germline CDR1 is MNHNS and CDR2 is SASEGT. This CDR3 comprises 17 residues. In DNA form, the CDR3 reads TGTGCCAGCAGTGAAGAGGGGCCTACTTATAGCAATCAGCCCCAGCATTTT. Its translation is CASSEEGPTYSNQPQHF.

This clone occurred many times. The J gene is TRBJ2-7, the V gene TRBV6-1; TRBD2 might be the D (5 bases). V lost 7 bases and J 0 bases, leaving 10 bases between the germline ends. The CDR3 has 13 amino acids. The germline gives CDR1 MNHNS, CDR2 SASEGT. DNA of the CDR3: TGTGCCAGCAATTTAGGGAGCTCCTACGAGCAGTACTTC. Its protein is CASNLGSSYEQYF.

V is TRBV9 and J is TRBJ2-7, with 10 bases that match TRBD1. CDR1 is SGDLS, CDR2 YYNGEE, per germline. The V gene end was trimmed by 4 bases and the J gene end by 3 bases; junction bases not matched to a gene: 10. The CDR3 is made up of 16 amino acids. The CDR3 coding sequence is TGTGCCAGCAGCCCGGGACAGGGGCCTTCAATCTACGAGCAGTACTTC. Its protein product is CASSPGQGPSIYEQYF.